This T cell receptor beta chain was found in a study of type 1 and type 2 diabetes patients. At the level of the study: T cells were magnetically sorted from PBMCs as CD4+ or CD8+ subsets.

This clonotype appeared a few times. The CDR3 has 13 amino acids. Trimming stripped 2 bases from V and 3 bases from J, with 8 bases between. The germline V gene has CDR1 WSHSY and CDR2 SAAADI. Amplification started from genomic DNA. A primer set of 30 forward and 13 reverse primers amplified the CDR3. TCRdb used MiXCR to reprocess the multiplex PCR reads, holding one entry per CDR3 protein. This table holds 250,000 or so distinct CDR3 sequences, over 45% found once. This receptor was identified in a man younger than 30 with type 2 diabetes. This chain links TRBV10-2 with TRBJ2-7, with D possibly matching TRBD1 (5 bases). The specimen sequenced was peripheral blood mononuclear cells (PBMCs). DNA of the CDR3: TGCGCCAGCAGTGAGGCCAGGGTCTACGAGCAGTACTTC. Protein product: CASSEARVYEQYF.